This T cell receptor beta chain was obtained from a study of OX40 agonist ivuxolimab in advanced cancers. Across the whole study: Each dose-escalation patient presented with hepatocellular carcinoma, melanoma, renal cell or head and neck cancer. Among those enrolled, mean age was roughly 55 years (range about 23 to 79) and 82.7% were male. Anti-PD-1, anti-PD-L1 or anti-CTLA-4 therapy given earlier was allowed, and approximately 43% had some.

In the case of this clone: The target antigen is unknown.

Findings and caveats of the study: There were, on average, more expanded clones in CD8+ T cells than in CD4+.

Profiled with immunoSEQ multiplex PCR; TCRdb holds only in-frame clones, not every one. There are roughly 86,000 clones in the sample; about 91% occur only once, and 2.8% lies in the top ten. The sequence came from an adult with an advanced solid tumor such as melanoma, head and neck, liver or kidney cancer. The sequenced sample was CD4+ or CD8+ T cells sorted from blood, obtained in a trial of the OX40 agonist ivuxolimab.

CDR3 DNA sequence: TGTGCCAGCAGCCCCCGGGGACTTTCTCCCCCTGAAGCTTTCTTT. Translation: CASSPRGLSPPEAFF. The gene calls are TRBV7-2 and TRBJ1-1, with a possible D match to TRBD1 (5 bases). Trimming removed 5 bases from V and 6 bases from J, with 19 bases in between. Germline values: CDR1 SGHTA, CDR2 FQGNSA. The CDR3 is 15 residues long. The whole variable domain, filled in from reference TRBV7-2 and TRBJ1-1, reads GAGVSQSPSNKVTEKGKDVELRCDPISGHTALYWYRQSLGQGLEFLIYFQGNSAPDKSGLPSDRFSAERTGGSVSTLTIQRTQQEDSAVYLCASSPRGLSPPEAFFGQGTRLTVV.